The rows below give T cell receptor beta chains drawn from one sample of a study of human T cells and chemical hapten exposure. TCRdb re-called the RACE reads through MiXCR, storing one row per CDR3 protein. The data show about 90,000 distinct CDR3 sequences, 9.5% to 13% seen once. The input for sequencing was whole blood, taken in connection with sensitization to the hapten diphenylcyclopropenone (DPC). The receptors originated from a woman in her 30s with alopecia areata. Some clones in this sample may be carry-over from other donors' samples. Both conserved end residues are part of each CDR3. A D gene is named only where the DNA matches it firmly. Clone size, where shown, is once, few, many, or a class for clones that have expanded.

V	D	J	size	DNA	CDR3
TRBV20-1	TRBD1	TRBJ1-2	NA	TGCAGTGCTAGTGCGTCTGGACAGGTTTATGGCTACACCTTC	CSASASGQVYGYTF
TRBV29-1	NA	TRBJ1-2	many	TGCAGCGTTGATGTTGGCTACACCTTC	CSVDVGYTF
TRBV9	TRBD1	TRBJ1-3	NA	TGTGCCAGCAGCGTATTTCCAGGGGGCATCTCTGGAAACACCATATATTTT	CASSVFPGGISGNTIYF
TRBV7-6	NA	TRBJ1-6	many	TGTGCCAGCAGCCTAGGGTCCTATAATTCACCCCTCCACTTT	CASSLGSYNSPLHF
TRBV5-1	NA	TRBJ1-5	many	TGCGCCAGCAGCTTGGGCGAGAATCAGCCCCAGCATTTT	CASSLGENQPQHF
TRBV6-2/TRBV6-3	NA	TRBJ2-2	NA	TGTGCCAGCAGTAAAGTCAGGACAGCGAACACCGGGGAGCTGTTTTTT	CASSKVRTANTGELFF
TRBV27	NA	TRBJ1-6	many	TGTGCCAGCAGTTCCGACGGGATCAATTCACCCCTCCACTTT	CASSSDGINSPLHF
TRBV24-1	NA	TRBJ1-5	NA	TGTGCCACCAGTGAGGGACATATCAATCAGCCCCAGCATTTT	CATSEGHINQPQHF
TRBV27	TRBD2	TRBJ2-1	few	TGTGCCAGCAGGACTAGCGGGAGGATGAGGGGCGATGAGCAGTTCTTC	CASRTSGRMRGDEQFF
TRBV12-3/TRBV12-4	NA	TRBJ1-4	many	TGTGCCAGCAGTTTTGGGATCTCGACAGCAACTAATGAAAAACTGTTTTTT	CASSFGISTATNEKLFF
TRBV6-1	NA	TRBJ1-3	few	TGTGCCAGCAGTGACCCCTCGGCCGGAAACACCATATATTTT	CASSDPSAGNTIYF
TRBV12-3/TRBV12-4	NA	TRBJ2-2	few	TGTGCCAGCAGTTCCGTTCACGGGGAGCTGTTTTTT	CASSSVHGELFF
TRBV7-9	TRBD2	TRBJ2-1	NA	TGTGCCAGCAGCCCTCGGACTAGCGGGAGGCCGCTCCTATACAATGAGCAGTTCTTC	CASSPRTSGRPLLYNEQFF
TRBV5-1	TRBD2	TRBJ2-1	once	TGCGCCAGCACCCTATTAGCGGGATTGCTGAATGAGCAGTTCTTC	CASTLLAGLLNEQFF
TRBV10-3	TRBD1	TRBJ1-5	NA	TGTGCCATCAGTGTGACAGGGGACAGCAATCAGCCCCAGCATTTT	CAISVTGDSNQPQHF
TRBV5-6	NA	TRBJ2-4	many	TGTGCCAGCAGCCCCAGGGTAGCCAAAAACATTCAGTACTTC	CASSPRVAKNIQYF
TRBV5-4	TRBD2	TRBJ2-3	few	TGTGCCAGCAGCTTGGGCCGGACTAGCGGGTCCATAAGGAGGACAGATACGCAGTATTTT	CASSLGRTSGSIRRTDTQYF
TRBV20-1	NA	TRBJ1-6	few	TGCAGTGCTAATGGGGGGCGGGAAGATAATTCACCCCTCCACTTT	CSANGGREDNSPLHF
TRBV4-2	TRBD2	TRBJ2-7	few	TGTGCCAGCAGCCAGGGGACTAGCCGCCGAAACCAAAACTACGAGCAGTACTTC	CASSQGTSRRNQNYEQYF
TRBV7-9	TRBD2	TRBJ2-3	many	TGTGCCAGCAGCTCCAGCGGGGGGCTAAGCACAGATACGCAGTATTTT	CASSSSGGLSTDTQYF
TRBV3-1	NA	TRBJ1-2	many	TGTGCCAGCAGCCAAGCCCGCTATGGCTACACCTTC	CASSQARYGYTF
TRBV28	NA	TRBJ1-6	few	TGTGCCAGCAGTACCACCAACGGGGGGGCCCTCCACTTT	CASSTTNGGALHF
TRBV4-1	TRBD1	TRBJ2-1	many	TGCGCCAGCAGCCAAGTTCCGGGACAGGGCTACAATGAGCAGTTCTTC	CASSQVPGQGYNEQFF
TRBV4-3	NA	TRBJ2-3	few	TGCGCCAGCAGCCAAGATATTCCGCACACAGATACGCAGTATTTT	CASSQDIPHTDTQYF
TRBV10-3	TRBD1	TRBJ1-5	NA	TGTGCCATCAGTGAGACAGGGGGGATACATCAGCCCCAGCATTTT	CAISETGGIHQPQHF
TRBV7-2	NA	TRBJ1-2	NA	TGTGCCAGCAGCGCCGTCCCCCGGCACGGCTACACCTTC	CASSAVPRHGYTF
TRBV5-5	TRBD1	TRBJ2-7	NA	TGTGCCAGCAGCCCGTTGCCCCCAGGGGGTTCCTACGAGCAGTACTTC	CASSPLPPGGSYEQYF
TRBV28	NA	TRBJ2-7	few	TGTGCCAGCAGTTTTTCGGGCGGGTCCTACGAGCAGTACTTC	CASSFSGGSYEQYF
TRBV4-1	NA	TRBJ1-1	NA	TGCGCCAGCAGCCAACCGATTGCGTCTGAAGCTTTCTTT	CASSQPIASEAFF
TRBV20-1	TRBD1	TRBJ2-5	many	TGCAGTGCTAGAGATTCGTTTTGGACAGGGGGCATTAAGACCCAGTACTTC	CSARDSFWTGGIKTQYF
TRBV29-1	NA	TRBJ2-6	NA	TGCAGCGCACAGGGACACGGGGCCAACGTCCTGACTTTC	CSAQGHGANVLTF
TRBV5-1	NA	TRBJ2-5	many	TGCGCCAGCAGCTTGGTGGAGACCCAGTACTTC	CASSLVETQYF
TRBV4-3	TRBD2	TRBJ2-6	many	TGCGCCAGCAGCCCGACTAGCGGGAGTGGGGCCAACGTCCTGACTTTC	CASSPTSGSGANVLTF
TRBV6-1	TRBD1	TRBJ1-5	NA	TGTGCCAGCAGTCCCCAGGGGGGTAGCAATCAGCCCCAGCATTTT	CASSPQGGSNQPQHF
TRBV14	NA	TRBJ2-7	many	TGTGCCATTCCGTCGGGTTCCTACGAGCAGTACTTC	CAIPSGSYEQYF
TRBV6-2/TRBV6-3	TRBD2	TRBJ2-3	many	TGTGCCAGCACCGGACTAGCGGTTACAGATACGCAGTATTTT	CASTGLAVTDTQYF
TRBV20-1	TRBD2	TRBJ2-3	NA	TGCAGTGCTAGATCCGGGACTAGCGGAACAGATACGCAGTATTTT	CSARSGTSGTDTQYF
TRBV18	TRBD2	TRBJ2-3	many	TGTGCCAGCTCACCGGCGGCGGGGGCAGATACGCAGTATTTT	CASSPAAGADTQYF
TRBV6-6	NA	TRBJ2-4	many	TGTGCCAGCAGTCCCTTTGCGGGACTAGCCAAAAACATTCAGTACTTC	CASSPFAGLAKNIQYF
TRBV5-4	NA	TRBJ1-1	many	TGTGCCAGCAGCGAGGGACGGATGAACACTGAAGCTTTCTTT	CASSEGRMNTEAFF
TRBV28	NA	TRBJ2-2	few	TGTGCCAGCACGTTACAGGGTTCGAACACCGGGGAGCTGTTTTTT	CASTLQGSNTGELFF
TRBV30	TRBD1	TRBJ2-1	few	TGTGCCTGGAGTAGACAGACAGGGAGCTCCTACAATGAGCAGTTCTTC	CAWSRQTGSSYNEQFF
TRBV6-2/TRBV6-3	TRBD1	TRBJ1-4	many	TGTGCCAGCAACGAGAGGGGGCGAACTAATGAAAAACTGTTTTTT	CASNERGRTNEKLFF
TRBV20-1	NA	TRBJ2-5	few	TGCAGTGCTCCCCGGGACTCTGAGACCCAGTACTTC	CSAPRDSETQYF
TRBV27	TRBD1	TRBJ2-7	few	TGTGCCAGCAGTTTGTCCGGGACAGGGACATACGAGCAGTACTTC	CASSLSGTGTYEQYF
TRBV20-1	TRBD1	TRBJ2-6	NA	TGCAGTGCTATAACCGGGACAGACTCCCATGGGGCCAACGTCCTGACTTTC	CSAITGTDSHGANVLTF
TRBV2	TRBD2	TRBJ2-4	many	TGTGCCAGCAGCCAACAGGGACTAGCGGGAGTCAACATTCAGTACTTC	CASSQQGLAGVNIQYF
TRBV9	NA	TRBJ1-1	many	TGTGCCAGCAGCCCCCATTTGGGGTTTGAAGCTTTCTTT	CASSPHLGFEAFF
TRBV23-1	NA	TRBJ2-3	many	TGCGCCAGCAGTCTAAATACGCAGTATTTT	CASSLNTQYF
TRBV29-1	TRBD1	TRBJ2-4	many	TGCAGCGTTGAGCAGGGGGCGGCCAAAAACATTCAGTACTTC	CSVEQGAAKNIQYF
TRBV29-1	NA	TRBJ1-1	many	TGCAGCGTTGAAAAACTGAGCACTGAAGCTTTCTTT	CSVEKLSTEAFF
TRBV5-1	NA	TRBJ2-3	few	TGCGCCAGCAGCTATCAGGAAAACACAGATACGCAGTATTTT	CASSYQENTDTQYF
TRBV27	TRBD1	TRBJ1-1	few	TGTGCCAGCAGTTTATCGAGAGGGGGCGCGGGTGAAGCTTTCTTT	CASSLSRGGAGEAFF
TRBV28	NA	TRBJ1-1	many	TGTGCCAGCAGTTTATCCAGTTACGAAGCTTTCTTT	CASSLSSYEAFF
TRBV5-1	NA	TRBJ1-2	NA	TGCGCCAGCAGCTTGACATCAAACGCTGGCTACACCTTC	CASSLTSNAGYTF
TRBV29-1	NA	TRBJ2-1	many	TGCAGCGTTAAGGATTTGAATGAGCAGTTCTTC	CSVKDLNEQFF
TRBV5-5	NA	TRBJ1-5	many	TGTGCCAGCAGCTTGGAGGGAACAGCCTATAGCAATCAGCCCCAGCATTTT	CASSLEGTAYSNQPQHF
TRBV12-3/TRBV12-4	NA	TRBJ1-2	few	TGTGCCAGCAGTTCGCGGACTGCCGTGGGCTACACCTTC	CASSSRTAVGYTF
TRBV20-1	NA	TRBJ2-1	NA	TGCAGTGGCTCAGCGGCGGTGCTTGGTAACTACAATGAGCAGTTCTTC	CSGSAAVLGNYNEQFF